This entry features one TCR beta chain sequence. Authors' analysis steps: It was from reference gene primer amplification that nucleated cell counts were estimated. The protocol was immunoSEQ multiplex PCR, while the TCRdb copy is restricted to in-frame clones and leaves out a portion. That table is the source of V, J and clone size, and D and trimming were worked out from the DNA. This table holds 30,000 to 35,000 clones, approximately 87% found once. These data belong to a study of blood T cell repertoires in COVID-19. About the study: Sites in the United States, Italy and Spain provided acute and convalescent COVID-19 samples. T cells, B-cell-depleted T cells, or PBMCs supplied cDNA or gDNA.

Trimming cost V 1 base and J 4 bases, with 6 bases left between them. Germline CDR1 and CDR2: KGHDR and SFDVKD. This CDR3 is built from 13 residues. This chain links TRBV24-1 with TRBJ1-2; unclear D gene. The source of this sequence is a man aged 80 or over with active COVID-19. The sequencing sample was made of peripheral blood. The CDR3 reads CATSDFRAYGYTF. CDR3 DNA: TGTGCCACCAGTGATTTTAGAGCCTATGGCTACACCTTC.